This T cell receptor (beta chain) was captured by sequencing in a study of blood T cell repertoires in COVID-19. Method: immunoSEQ multiplex PCR; TCRdb's copy keeps in-frame clones and lacks some. The top ten hold approximately 3% of the sample, which has a few hundred thousand clones, around 86% seen once. The CDR3 loop spans 16 amino acids. V lost 0 bases to trimming and J lost 2 bases, with 12 bases between them. Germline V gives CDR1 SEHNR, CDR2 FQNEAQ (reference sequence). This clone was observed a handful of times. The receptor's source is a man aged 55-75 years with acute or convalescent COVID-19. The sequencing input was peripheral blood. The chain links TRBV7-9 to TRBJ2-3; no reliable D call. The CDR3 loop reads CASSLALTRDTDTQYF. The CDR3, as DNA: TGTGCCAGCAGCTTAGCCCTGACTCGAGACACAGATACGCAGTATTTT.